This TCR beta chain comes out of a study of tumor-infiltrating lymphocytes in primary liver carcinoma. The overall study: The patient population consisted of men and women between 30 and 69 years of age. Tissue type made little difference to sample yields of roughly 3.65 to 8 million productive TCRbeta reads.

Study-level points and caveats: Tumor top-250-clone fractions significantly exceeded those of blood (p = 0.039).

Total RNA (about 500 ng) served as template for TCR beta cDNA synthesis primed by a constant-region primer. Employing slightly modified ARM-PCR, three nested multiplex PCR rounds were run, and these gave rise to the TCR beta libraries. TCRdb reprocessed the multiplex PCR reads via MiXCR and lists one record per CDR3 protein. The table shows tens of thousands of distinct CDR3 sequences, with less than 75% occurring only once. Note on this clonotype: The antigen is not known.

Unsorted bulk tissue, roughly 20-32 mg of it, served as the source for co-extraction of RNA and DNA. The specimen sequenced was liver tumor tissue from sampling region 5. The subset denotes: tumor region T5, tumor centre. The TCR was taken from a man aged 35-49 years with primary liver carcinoma and hepatitis B virus infection.

The CDR3 protein is CASRTKVTGNAVYF. DNA of the CDR3: TGTGCCAGCAGAACCAAGGTGACTGGAAACGCCGTATATTTT. The chain recombines TRBV6-5 with TRBJ1-3, with D unresolved. CDR3 length: 14 amino acids. CDR1 and CDR2 from the germline V gene are MNHEY and SVGAGI. The ends were cut back, 6 bases at V and 14 bases at J, with 23 bases in the middle.